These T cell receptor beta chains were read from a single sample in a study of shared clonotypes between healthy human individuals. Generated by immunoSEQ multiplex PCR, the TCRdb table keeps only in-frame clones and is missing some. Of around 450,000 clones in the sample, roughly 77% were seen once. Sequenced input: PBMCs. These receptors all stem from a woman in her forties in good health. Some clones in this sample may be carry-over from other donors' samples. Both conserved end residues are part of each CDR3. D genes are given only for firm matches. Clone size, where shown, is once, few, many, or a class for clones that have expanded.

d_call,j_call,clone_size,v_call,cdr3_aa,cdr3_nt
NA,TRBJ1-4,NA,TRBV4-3,CASSQSQELKKLFF,TGCGCCAGCAGCCAATCGCAGGAACTCAAAAAACTGTTTTTT
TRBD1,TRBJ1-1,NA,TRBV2,CASSEPRTGTSEAFF,TGTGCCAGCAGTGAACCCCGGACAGGGACATCTGAAGCTTTCTTT
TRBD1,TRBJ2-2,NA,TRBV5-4,CASSLGLTGGTGELFF,TGTGCCAGCAGCTTGGGGCTGACAGGGGGCACCGGGGAGCTGTTTTTT
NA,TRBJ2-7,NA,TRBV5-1,CASGRVSYEQYF,TGCGCCAGTGGCAGGGTCTCCTACGAGCAGTACTTC
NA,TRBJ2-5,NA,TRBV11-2,CASSLEIGETQYF,TGTGCCAGCAGCTTAGAAATAGGGGAGACCCAGTACTTC
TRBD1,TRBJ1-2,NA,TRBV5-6,CASSLYRGPNYGYTF,TGTGCCAGCAGCTTGTATAGGGGGCCGAACTATGGCTACACCTTC
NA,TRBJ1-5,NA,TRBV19,CASSIGFNQPQHF,TGTGCCAGTAGTATTGGATTCAATCAGCCCCAGCATTTT
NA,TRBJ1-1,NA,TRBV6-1,CASREHQNTEAFF,TGTGCCAGTCGGGAACATCAGAACACTGAAGCTTTCTTT
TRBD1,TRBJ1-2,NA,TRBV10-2,CASSDRRGRDYGYTF,TGCGCCAGCAGTGATCGTAGGGGGCGCGACTATGGCTACACCTTC
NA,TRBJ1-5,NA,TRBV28,CASTSTGQPQHF,TGTGCCAGCACTAGTACGGGACAGCCCCAGCATTTT
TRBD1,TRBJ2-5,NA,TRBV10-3,CAIRPRGSGETQYF,TGTGCCATCAGACCCAGGGGGTCAGGAGAGACCCAGTACTTC
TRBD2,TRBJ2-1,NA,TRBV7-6,CASSLVAGGLSYNEQFF,TGTGCCAGCAGCTTAGTTGCGGGAGGGCTCTCCTACAATGAGCAGTTCTTC
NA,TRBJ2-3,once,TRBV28,CASSYGLFTDTQYF,TGTGCCAGCAGTTACGGACTCTTCACAGATACGCAGTATTTT
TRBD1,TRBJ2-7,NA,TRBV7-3,CASSLKGTGGHEQYF,TGTGCCAGCAGCTTAAAAGGGACAGGGGGCCACGAGCAGTACTTC
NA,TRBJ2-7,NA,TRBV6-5,CASSYSAGTLYYEQYF,TGTGCCAGCAGTTACTCCGCCGGGACTCTGTATTACGAGCAGTACTTC
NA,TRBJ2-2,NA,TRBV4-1,CASSQRTLGELFF,TGCGCCAGCAGCCAACGAACCCTAGGGGAGCTGTTTTTT
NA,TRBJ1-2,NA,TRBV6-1,CASSEAPFYGYTF,TGTGCCAGCAGTGAAGCCCCGTTCTATGGCTACACCTTC
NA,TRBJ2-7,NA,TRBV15,CATSRDPGSGYEQYF,TGTGCCACCAGCAGAGACCCGGGGTCGGGCTACGAGCAGTACTTC
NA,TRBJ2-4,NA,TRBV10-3,CAISPLPLDIQYF,TGTGCCATCAGTCCCCTCCCGTTGGACATTCAGTACTTC
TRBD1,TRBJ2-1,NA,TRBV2,CASGQGQGMQFF,TGTGCCAGCGGGCAGGGACAGGGGATGCAGTTCTTC
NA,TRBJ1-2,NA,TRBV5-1,CASSLTGPYGYTF,TGCGCCAGCAGCCTGACAGGCCCCTATGGCTACACCTTC
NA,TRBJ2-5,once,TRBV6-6,CASSYPARQETQYF,TGTGCCAGCAGTTACCCCGCACGCCAAGAGACCCAGTACTTC